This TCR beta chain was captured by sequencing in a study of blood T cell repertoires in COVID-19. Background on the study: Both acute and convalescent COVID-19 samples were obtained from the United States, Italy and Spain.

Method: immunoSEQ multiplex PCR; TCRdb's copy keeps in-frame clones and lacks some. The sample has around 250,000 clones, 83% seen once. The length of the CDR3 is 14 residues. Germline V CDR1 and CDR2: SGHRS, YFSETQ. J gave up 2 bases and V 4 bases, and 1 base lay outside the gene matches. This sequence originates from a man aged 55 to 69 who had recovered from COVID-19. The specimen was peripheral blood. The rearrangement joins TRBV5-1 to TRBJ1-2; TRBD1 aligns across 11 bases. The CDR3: CASSRTGGNYGYTF. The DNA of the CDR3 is TGCGCCAGCAGCCGGACAGGGGGCAACTATGGCTACACCTTC.